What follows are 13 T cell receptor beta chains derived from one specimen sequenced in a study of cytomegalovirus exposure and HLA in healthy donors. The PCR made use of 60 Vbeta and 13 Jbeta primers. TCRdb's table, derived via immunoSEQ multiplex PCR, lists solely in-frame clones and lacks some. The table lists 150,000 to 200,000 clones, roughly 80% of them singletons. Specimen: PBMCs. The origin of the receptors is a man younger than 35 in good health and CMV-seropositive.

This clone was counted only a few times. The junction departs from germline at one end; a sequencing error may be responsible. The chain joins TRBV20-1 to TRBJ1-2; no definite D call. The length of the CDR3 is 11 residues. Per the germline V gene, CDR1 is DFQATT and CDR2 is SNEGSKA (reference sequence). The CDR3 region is CSARASESALF. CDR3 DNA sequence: TGCAGTGCTAGAGCATCGGAAAGCGCCCTCTTC.

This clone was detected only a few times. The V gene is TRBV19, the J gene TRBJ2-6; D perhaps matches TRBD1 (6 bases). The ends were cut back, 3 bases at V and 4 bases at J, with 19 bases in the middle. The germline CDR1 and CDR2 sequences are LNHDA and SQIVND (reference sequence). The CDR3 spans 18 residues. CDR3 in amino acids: CASSIGGSLGAGANVLTF. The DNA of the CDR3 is TGTGCCAGTAGTATCGGAGGATCCCTGGGGGCCGGGGCCAACGTCCTGACTTTC.

The CDR3 here is CAISGYSLGSYEQYF. As DNA, the CDR3 is TGTGCCATCAGTGGTTATTCCCTCGGGTCCTACGAGCAGTACTTC. This chain connects TRBV10-3 to TRBJ2-7; D is ambiguous. Looked up from germline, CDR1 is ENHRY and CDR2 is SYGVKD. The CDR3 consists of 15 residues. Trimming took off 4 bases at V and 1 base at J, with 14 bases between the two ends.

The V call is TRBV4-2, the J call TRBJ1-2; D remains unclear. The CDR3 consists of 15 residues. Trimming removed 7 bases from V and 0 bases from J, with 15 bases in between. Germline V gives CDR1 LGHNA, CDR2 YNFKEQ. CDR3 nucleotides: TGTGCCAGCATCCCCCAAACTGGTTCTAACTATGGCTACACCTTC. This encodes CASIPQTGSNYGYTF.

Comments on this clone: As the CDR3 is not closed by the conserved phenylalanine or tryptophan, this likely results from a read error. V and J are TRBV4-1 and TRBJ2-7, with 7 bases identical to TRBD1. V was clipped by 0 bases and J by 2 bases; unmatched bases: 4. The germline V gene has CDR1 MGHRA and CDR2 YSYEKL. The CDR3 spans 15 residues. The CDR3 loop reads CASSQDWQGAYEQYL. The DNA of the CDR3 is TGCGCCAGCAGCCAAGACTGGCAGGGGGCCTACGAGCAGTACCTC.

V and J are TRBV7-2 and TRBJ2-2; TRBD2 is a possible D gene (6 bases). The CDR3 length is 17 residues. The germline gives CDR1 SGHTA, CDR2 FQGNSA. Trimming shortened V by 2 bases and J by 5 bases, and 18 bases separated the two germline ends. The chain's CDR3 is CASSLFGTSRGTGELFF. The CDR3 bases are TGTGCCAGCAGCTTATTCGGCACTAGCCGGGGTACCGGGGAGCTGTTTTTT.

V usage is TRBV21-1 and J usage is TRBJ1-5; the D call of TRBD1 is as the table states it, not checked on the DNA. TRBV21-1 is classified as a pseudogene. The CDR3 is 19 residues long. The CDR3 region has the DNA TGTGCCAGCAGCGCCCCAGCCCAGGGACAGCCAGTCTCAAATCAGCCCCAGCATTTT. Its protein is CASSAPAQGQPVSNQPQHF.

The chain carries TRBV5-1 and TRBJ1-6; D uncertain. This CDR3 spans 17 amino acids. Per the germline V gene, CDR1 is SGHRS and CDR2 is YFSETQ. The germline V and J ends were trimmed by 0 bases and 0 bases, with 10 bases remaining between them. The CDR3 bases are TGCGCCAGCAGCTTGGGGACTGTTAGCTCCTATAATTCACCCCTCCACTTT. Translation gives CASSLGTVSSYNSPLHF.

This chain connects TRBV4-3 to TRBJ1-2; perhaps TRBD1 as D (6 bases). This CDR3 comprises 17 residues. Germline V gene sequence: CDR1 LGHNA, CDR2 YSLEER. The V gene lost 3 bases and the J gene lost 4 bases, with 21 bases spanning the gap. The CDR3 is CASSQEVRGAPLYGYTF. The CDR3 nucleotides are TGCGCCAGCAGCCAGGAGGTCCGGGGGGCCCCCCTCTATGGCTACACCTTC.

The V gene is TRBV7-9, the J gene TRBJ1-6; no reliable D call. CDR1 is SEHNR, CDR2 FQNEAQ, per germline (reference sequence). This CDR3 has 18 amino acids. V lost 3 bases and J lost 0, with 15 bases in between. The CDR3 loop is CASSFPPGASSYNSPLHF. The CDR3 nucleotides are TGTGCCAGCAGCTTTCCCCCCGGAGCGAGCTCCTATAATTCACCCCTCCACTTT. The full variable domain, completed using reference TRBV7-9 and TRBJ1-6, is DTGVSQNPRHKITKRGQNVTFRCDPISEHNRLYWYRQTLGQGPEFLTYFQNEAQLEKSRLLSDRFSAERPKGSFSTLEIQRTEQGDSAMYLCASSFPPGASSYNSPLHFGNGTRLTVT.

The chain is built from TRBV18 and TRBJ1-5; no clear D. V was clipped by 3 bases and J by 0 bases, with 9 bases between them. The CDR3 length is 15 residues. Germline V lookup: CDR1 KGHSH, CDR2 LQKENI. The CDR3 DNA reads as TGTGCCAGCTCACCGGGTCACAGTAGCAATCAGCCCCAGCATTTT. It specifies CASSPGHSSNQPQHF.

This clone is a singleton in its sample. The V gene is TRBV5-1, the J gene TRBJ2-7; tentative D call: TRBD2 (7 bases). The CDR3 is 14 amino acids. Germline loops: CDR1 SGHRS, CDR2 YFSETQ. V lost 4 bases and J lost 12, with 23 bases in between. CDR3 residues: CASSLDSDSGTGYF. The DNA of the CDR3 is TGCGCCAGCAGCCTGGACTCGGACAGCGGGACCGGGTACTTC.

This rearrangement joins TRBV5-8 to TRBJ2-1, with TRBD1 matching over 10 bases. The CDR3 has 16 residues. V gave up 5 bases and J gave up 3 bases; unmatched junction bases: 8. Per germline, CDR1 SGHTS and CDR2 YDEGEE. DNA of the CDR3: TGTGCCAGCAGACGTACCGGGACAGGGGACTACAATGAGCAGTTCTTC. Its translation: CASRRTGTGDYNEQFF.